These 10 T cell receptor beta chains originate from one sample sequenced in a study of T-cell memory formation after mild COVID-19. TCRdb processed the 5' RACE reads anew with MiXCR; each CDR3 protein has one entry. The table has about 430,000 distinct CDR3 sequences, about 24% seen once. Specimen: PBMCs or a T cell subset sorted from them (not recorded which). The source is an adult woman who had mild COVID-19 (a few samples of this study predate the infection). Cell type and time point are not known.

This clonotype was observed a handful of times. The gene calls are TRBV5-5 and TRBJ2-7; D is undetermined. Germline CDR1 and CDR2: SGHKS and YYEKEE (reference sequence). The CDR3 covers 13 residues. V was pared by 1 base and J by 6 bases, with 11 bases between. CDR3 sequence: CASSLKENPEQYF. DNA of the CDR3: TGTGCCAGCAGCTTGAAGGAGAATCCCGAGCAGTACTTC.

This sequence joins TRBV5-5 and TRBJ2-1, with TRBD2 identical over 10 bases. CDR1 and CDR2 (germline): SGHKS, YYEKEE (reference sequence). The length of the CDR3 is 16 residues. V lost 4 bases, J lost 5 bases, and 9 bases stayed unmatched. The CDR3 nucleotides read TGTGCCAGCAGCACCTTCTCTAGCGGGGGAAACAATGAGCAGTTCTTC. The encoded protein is CASSTFSSGGNNEQFF.

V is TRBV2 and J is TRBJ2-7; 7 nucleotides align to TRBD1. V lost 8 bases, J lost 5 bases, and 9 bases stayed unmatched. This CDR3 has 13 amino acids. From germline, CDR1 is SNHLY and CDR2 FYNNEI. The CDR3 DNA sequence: TGTGCCAGCGGCCCGGGGACAGTCGACGAGCAGTACTTC. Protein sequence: CASGPGTVDEQYF.

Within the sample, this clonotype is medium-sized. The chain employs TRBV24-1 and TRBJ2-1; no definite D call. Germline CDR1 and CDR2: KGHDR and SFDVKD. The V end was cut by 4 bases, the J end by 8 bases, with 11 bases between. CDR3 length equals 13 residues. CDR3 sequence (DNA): TGTGCCACCAGTGAGGTGGCGTGGGATGAGCAGTTCTTC. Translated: CATSEVAWDEQFF.

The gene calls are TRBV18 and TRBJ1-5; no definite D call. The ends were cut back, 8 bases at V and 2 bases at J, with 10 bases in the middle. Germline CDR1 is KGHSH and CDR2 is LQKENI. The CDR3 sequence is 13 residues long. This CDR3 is CASGVEGNQPQHF. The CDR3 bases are TGTGCCAGCGGGGTTGAGGGCAATCAGCCCCAGCATTTT.

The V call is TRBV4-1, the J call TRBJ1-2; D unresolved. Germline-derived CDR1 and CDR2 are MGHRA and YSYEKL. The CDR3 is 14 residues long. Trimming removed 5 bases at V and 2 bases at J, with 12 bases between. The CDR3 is CASSTREENYGYTF. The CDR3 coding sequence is TGCGCCAGCAGCACCCGGGAGGAAAACTATGGCTACACCTTC.

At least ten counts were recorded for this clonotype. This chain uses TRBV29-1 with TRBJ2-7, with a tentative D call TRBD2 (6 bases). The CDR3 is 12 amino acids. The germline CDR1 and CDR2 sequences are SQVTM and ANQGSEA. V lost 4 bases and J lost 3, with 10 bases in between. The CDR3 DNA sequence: TGCAGCGTTGGGCAGGGAGGCTACGAGCAGTACTTC. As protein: CSVGQGGYEQYF.

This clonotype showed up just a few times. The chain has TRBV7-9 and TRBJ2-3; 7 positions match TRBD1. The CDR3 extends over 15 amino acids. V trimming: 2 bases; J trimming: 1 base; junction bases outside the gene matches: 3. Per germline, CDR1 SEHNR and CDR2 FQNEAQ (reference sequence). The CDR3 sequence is CASSLSTGGTDTQYF. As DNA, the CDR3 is TGTGCCAGCAGCTTATCAACAGGGGGCACAGATACGCAGTATTTT.

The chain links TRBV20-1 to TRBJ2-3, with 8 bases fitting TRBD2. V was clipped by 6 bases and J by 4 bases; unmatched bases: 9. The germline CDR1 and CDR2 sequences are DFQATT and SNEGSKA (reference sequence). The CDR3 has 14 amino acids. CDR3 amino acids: CSALSGGHSDTQYF. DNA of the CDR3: TGCAGTGCCCTGAGCGGGGGCCACTCAGATACGCAGTATTTT.

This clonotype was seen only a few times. Written as DNA, the CDR3 is TGTGCCAGCTCACCACCGTCACAGGGGAGAGAAGAGACCCAGTACTTC. Encoded protein: CASSPPSQGREETQYF. The chain carries TRBV18 and TRBJ2-5, with TRBD1 identical over 7 bases. This CDR3 comprises 16 residues. In germline, CDR1 is KGHSH, CDR2 LQKENI. V was pared by 0 bases and J by 3 bases, with 7 bases of the junction left unmatched.